The clone carrying this TCR beta chain was seen only a few times. The CDR3 length is 16 residues. V was pared by 4 bases and J by 0 bases, with 16 bases between. Looked up from germline, CDR1 is MDHEN and CDR2 is SYDVKM. This entry comes from a study of blood T cell repertoires in COVID-19. Study in general: T cells, B-cell-depleted T cells, or PBMCs provided the cDNA or gDNA that served as material.

The method was immunoSEQ multiplex PCR; TCRdb's version includes in-frame clones alone and lacks a portion of them. Seen here are around 330,000 clones, 87% observed once, and the top ten hold around 10%. Clinical histories supplied by participants themselves formed the basis of cohort assignment. Recovery among Cohort 3 donors was established by two negative PCRs, clearance, or symptom resolution. The specimen sequenced was PBMCs or T cells enriched from blood (not recorded which). This chain joins TRBV28 and TRBJ2-7; maybe TRBD1 (6 bases). The receptor was isolated from a young woman who had recovered from COVID-19. The CDR3 is CASSSPAGAPSYEQYF. The CDR3 DNA is TGTGCCAGCAGTTCCCCCGCAGGGGCACCCTCCTACGAGCAGTACTTC.